The entry below gives a single TCR beta chain sequence along with its context. Sequencing was performed with immunoSEQ multiplex PCR; in TCRdb, only in-frame clones are kept and a portion is missing. The sample lists 100,000 to 150,000 clones; approximately 80% were seen once. V lost 0 bases and J lost 2, with 5 bases in between. Looked up from germline, CDR1 is MGHRA and CDR2 is YSYEKL. The CDR3 loop spans 15 amino acids. The source of the sample is a study of blood T cell repertoires in COVID-19. This TCR came from a woman aged 45-65 years with acute or convalescent COVID-19. The chain carries TRBV4-1 and TRBJ2-6; perhaps TRBD2 as D (5 bases). Sequencing used peripheral blood. The CDR3 spells CASSQEEAGANVLTF. CDR3 nucleotide sequence: TGCGCCAGCAGCCAAGAGGAGGCTGGGGCCAACGTCCTGACTTTC.